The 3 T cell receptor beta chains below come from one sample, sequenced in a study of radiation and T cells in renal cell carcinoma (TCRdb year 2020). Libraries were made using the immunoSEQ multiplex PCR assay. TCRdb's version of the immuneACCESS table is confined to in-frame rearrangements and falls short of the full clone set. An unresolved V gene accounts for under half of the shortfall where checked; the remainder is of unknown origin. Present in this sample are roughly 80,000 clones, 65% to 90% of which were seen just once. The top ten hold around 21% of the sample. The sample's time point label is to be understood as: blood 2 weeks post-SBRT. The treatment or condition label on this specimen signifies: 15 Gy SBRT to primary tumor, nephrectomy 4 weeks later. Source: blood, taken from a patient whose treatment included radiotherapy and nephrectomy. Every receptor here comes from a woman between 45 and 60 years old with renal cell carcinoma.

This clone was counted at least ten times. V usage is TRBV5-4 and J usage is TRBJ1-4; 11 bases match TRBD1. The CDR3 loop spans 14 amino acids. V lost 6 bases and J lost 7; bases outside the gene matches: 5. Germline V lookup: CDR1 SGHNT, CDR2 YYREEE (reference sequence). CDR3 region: CASTRDRGAEKLFF. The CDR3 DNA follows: TGTGCCAGCACCCGGGACAGGGGGGCTGAAAAACTGTTTTTT.

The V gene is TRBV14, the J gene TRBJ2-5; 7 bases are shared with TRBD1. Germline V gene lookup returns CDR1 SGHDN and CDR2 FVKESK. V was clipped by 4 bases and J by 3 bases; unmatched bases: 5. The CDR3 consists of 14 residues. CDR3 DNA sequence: TGTGCCAGCAGCCGGGACAGAGCAGAAGAGACCCAGTACTTC. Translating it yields CASSRDRAEETQYF.

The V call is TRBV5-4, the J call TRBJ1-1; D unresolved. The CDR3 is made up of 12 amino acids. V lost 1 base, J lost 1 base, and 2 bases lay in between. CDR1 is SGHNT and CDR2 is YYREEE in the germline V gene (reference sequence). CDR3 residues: CASSLQNTEAFF. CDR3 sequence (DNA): TGTGCCAGCAGCTTGCAGAACACTGAAGCTTTCTTT.